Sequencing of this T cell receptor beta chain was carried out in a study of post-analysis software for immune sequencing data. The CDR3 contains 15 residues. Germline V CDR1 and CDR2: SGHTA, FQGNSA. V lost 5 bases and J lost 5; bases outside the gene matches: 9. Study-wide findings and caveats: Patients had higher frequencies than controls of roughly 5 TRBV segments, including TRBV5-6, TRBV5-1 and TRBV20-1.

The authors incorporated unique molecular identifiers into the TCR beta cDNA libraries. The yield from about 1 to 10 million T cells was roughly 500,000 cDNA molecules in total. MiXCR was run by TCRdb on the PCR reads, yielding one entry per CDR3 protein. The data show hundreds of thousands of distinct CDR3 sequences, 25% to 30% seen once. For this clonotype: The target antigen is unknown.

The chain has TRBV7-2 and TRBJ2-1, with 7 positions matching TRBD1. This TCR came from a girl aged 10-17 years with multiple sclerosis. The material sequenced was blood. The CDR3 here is CASSLQGITDNEQFF. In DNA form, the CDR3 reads TGTGCCAGCAGCCTACAGGGGATAACGGACAATGAGCAGTTCTTC.